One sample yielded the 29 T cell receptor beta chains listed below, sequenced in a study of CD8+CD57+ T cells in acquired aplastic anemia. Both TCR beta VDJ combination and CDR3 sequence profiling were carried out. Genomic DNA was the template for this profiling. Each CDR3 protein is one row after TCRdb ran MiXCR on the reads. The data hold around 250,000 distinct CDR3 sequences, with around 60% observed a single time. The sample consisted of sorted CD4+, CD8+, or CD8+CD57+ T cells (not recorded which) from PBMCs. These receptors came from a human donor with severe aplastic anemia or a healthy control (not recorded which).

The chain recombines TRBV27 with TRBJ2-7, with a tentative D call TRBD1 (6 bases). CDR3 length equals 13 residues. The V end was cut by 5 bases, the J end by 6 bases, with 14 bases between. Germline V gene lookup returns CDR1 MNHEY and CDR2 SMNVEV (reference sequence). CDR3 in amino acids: CASSLLGQIEQYF. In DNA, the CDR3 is TGTGCCAGCAGTCTCCTTGGACAGATCGAGCAGTACTTC.

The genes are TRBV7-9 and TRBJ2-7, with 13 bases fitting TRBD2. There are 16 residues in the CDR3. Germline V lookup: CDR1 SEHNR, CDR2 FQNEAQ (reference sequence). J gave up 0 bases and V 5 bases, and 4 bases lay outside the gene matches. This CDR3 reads CASSAGLAGTSYEQYF. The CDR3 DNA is TGTGCCAGCAGCGCGGGACTAGCGGGGACCTCCTACGAGCAGTACTTC.

CDR3: CSVSSGTGGGEQYF. For the CDR3, the DNA is TGCAGCGTTTCCTCCGGGACAGGGGGCGGCGAGCAGTACTTC. The rearrangement links TRBV29-1 to TRBJ2-7; 12 bases agree with TRBD1. The CDR3 runs 14 residues. Trimming removed 5 bases from V and 6 bases from J; junction bases left unmatched: 8. The germline gives CDR1 SQVTM, CDR2 ANQGSEA.

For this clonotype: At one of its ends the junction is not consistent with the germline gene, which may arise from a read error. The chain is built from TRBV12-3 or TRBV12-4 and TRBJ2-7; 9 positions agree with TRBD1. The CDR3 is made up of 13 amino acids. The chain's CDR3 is CASKPGQGAERYF. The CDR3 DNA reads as TGTGCCAGCAAACCGGGACAGGGAGCCGAGCGGTACTTC.

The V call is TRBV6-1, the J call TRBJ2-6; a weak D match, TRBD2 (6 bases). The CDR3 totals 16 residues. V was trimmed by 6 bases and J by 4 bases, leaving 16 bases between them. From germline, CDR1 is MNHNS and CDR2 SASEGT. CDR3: CASRPRGGVGANVLTF. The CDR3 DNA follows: TGTGCCAGCAGGCCGAGAGGAGGGGTGGGGGCCAACGTCCTGACTTTC.

CDR3 sequence (DNA): TGTGCCAGCAGCACCACTGTTGCCTACGAGCAGTACTTC. This encodes CASSTTVAYEQYF. The chain combines TRBV12-3 or TRBV12-4 with TRBJ2-7, with unresolved D. The CDR3 has 13 residues. With 6 bases removed from V and 2 bases from J, the gap between germline ends came to 11 bases.

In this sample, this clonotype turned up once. The CDR3 DNA sequence: TGTGCCAGCAGCTTACCCGGGACAGTTACCGGGGAGCTGTTTTTT. Protein: CASSLPGTVTGELFF. This chain uses TRBV7-9 with TRBJ2-2; 7 bases are a match to TRBD1. Germline CDR1 is SEHNR and CDR2 is FQNEAQ (reference sequence). Trimming cost V 2 bases and J 5 bases; bases outside gene matches: 5. This CDR3 contains 15 residues. The variable domain in full, completed from reference TRBV7-9 and TRBJ2-2, reads DTGVSQNPRHKITKRGQNVTFRCDPISEHNRLYWYRQTLGQGPEFLTYFQNEAQLEKSRLLSDRFSAERPKGSFSTLEIQRTEQGDSAMYLCASSLPGTVTGELFFGEGSRLTVL.

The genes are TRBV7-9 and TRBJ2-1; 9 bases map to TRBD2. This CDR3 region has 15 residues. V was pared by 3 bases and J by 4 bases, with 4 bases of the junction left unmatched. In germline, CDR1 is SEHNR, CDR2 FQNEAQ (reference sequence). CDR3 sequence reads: CASSFILAGYNEQFF. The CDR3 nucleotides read TGTGCCAGCAGCTTCATTCTAGCGGGGTACAATGAGCAGTTCTTC.

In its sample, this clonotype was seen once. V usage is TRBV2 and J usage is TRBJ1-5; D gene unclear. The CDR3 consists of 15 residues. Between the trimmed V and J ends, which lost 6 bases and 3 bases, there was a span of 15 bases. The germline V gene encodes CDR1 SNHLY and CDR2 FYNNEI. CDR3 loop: CASSTAWGSNQPQHF. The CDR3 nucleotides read TGTGCCAGCAGCACCGCTTGGGGATCCAATCAGCCCCAGCATTTT.

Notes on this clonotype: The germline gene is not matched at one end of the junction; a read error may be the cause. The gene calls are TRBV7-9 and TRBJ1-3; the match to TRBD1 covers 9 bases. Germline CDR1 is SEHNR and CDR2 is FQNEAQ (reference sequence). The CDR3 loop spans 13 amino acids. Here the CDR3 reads CAGRQGVIDTIYF. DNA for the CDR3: TGTGCCGGCAGACAGGGGGTGATTGACACCATATATTTT. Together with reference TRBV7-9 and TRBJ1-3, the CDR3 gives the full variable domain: DTGVSQNPRHKITKRGQNVTFRCDPISEHNRLYWYRQTLGQGPEFLTYFQNEAQLEKSRLLSDRFSAERPKGSFSTLEIQRTEQGDSAMYLCAGRQGVIDTIYFGEGSWLTVV.

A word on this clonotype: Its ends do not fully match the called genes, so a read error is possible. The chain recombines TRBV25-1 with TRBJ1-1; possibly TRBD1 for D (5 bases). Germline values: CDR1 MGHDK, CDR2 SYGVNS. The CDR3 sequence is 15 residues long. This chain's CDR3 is CTSSARDRANTEAFF. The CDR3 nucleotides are TGTACCAGCAGTGCCAGAGACAGAGCGAACACTGAAGCTTTCTTT.

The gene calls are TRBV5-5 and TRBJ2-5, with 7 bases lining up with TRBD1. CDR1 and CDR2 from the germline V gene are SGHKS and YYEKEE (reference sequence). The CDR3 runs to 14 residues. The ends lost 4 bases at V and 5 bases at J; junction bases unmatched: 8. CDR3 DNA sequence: TGTGCCAGCAGCCCAGGGGGTAGGGAGGAGACCCAGTACTTC. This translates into CASSPGGREETQYF.

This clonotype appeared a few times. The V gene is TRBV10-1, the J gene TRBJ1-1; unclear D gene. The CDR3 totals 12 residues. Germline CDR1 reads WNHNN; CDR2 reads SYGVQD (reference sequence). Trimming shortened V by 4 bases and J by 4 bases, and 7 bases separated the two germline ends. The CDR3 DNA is TGCGCCAGCAGTGGGACCTCCACTGAAGCTTTCTTT. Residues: CASSGTSTEAFF.

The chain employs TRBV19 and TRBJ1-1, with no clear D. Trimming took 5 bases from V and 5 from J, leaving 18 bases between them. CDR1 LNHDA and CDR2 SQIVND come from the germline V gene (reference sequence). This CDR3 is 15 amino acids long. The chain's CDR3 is CASSAAGVGGTEAFF. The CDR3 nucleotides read TGTGCCAGTAGTGCCGCCGGGGTCGGTGGGACTGAAGCTTTCTTT.

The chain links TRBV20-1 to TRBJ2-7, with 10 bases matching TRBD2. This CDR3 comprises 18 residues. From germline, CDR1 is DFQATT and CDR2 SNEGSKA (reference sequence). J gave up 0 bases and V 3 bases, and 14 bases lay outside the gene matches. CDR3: CSARASGGTLVSSYEQYF. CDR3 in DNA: TGCAGTGCTAGGGCTAGCGGGGGTACGCTCGTGAGCTCCTACGAGCAGTACTTC.

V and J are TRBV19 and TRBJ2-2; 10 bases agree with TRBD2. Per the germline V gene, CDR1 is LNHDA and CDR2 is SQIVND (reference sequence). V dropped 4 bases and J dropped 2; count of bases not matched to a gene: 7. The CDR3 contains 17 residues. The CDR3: CASSKGLAGVNTGELFF. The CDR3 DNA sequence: TGTGCCAGTAGTAAGGGTCTAGCGGGGGTTAACACCGGGGAGCTGTTTTTT.

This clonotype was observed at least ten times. As DNA, the CDR3 is TGTGCCAGCAGCGTGGGGACAGGACAAGAGACCCAGTACTTC. Translation gives CASSVGTGQETQYF. The V call is TRBV9, the J call TRBJ2-5, with 8 bases aligning to TRBD1. Germline trimming cut 2 bases from V and 2 bases from J; bases unmatched to any gene: 2. This CDR3 comprises 14 residues. CDR1 is SGDLS and CDR2 is YYNGEE in the germline V gene. Drawing the rest from reference TRBV9 and TRBJ2-5, the complete variable domain is DSGVTQTPKHLITATGQRVTLRCSPRSGDLSVYWYQQSLDQGLQFLIQYYNGEERAKGNILERFSAQQFPDLHSELNLSSLELGDSALYFCASSVGTGQETQYFGPGTRLLVL.

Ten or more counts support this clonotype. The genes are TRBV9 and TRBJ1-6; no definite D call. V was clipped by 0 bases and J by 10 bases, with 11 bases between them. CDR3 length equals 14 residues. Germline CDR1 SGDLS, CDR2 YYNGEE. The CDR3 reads CASSVAATDSPLHF. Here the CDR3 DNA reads TGTGCCAGCAGCGTAGCTGCTACTGACTCACCCCTCCACTTT.

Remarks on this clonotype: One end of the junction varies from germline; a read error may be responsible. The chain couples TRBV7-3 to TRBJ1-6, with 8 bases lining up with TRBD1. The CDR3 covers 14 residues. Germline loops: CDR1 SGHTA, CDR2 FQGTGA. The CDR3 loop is CARSSGQANSPLHF. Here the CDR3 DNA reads TGTGCCAGAAGCTCGGGACAGGCCAATTCACCCCTCCACTTT.

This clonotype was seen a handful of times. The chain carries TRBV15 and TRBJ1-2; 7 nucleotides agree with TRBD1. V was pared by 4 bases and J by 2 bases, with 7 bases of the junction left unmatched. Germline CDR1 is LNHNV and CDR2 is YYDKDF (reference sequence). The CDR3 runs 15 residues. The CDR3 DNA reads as TGTGCCACCAGCAACCCAGGACAGGCCAACTATGGCTACACCTTC. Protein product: CATSNPGQANYGYTF.

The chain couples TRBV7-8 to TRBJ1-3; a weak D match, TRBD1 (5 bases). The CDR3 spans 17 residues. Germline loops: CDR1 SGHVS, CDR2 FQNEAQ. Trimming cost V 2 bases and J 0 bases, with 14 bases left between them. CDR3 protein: CASSLKRGKDSGNTIYF. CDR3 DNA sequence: TGTGCCAGCAGCTTAAAGAGGGGAAAGGACTCTGGAAACACCATATATTTT.

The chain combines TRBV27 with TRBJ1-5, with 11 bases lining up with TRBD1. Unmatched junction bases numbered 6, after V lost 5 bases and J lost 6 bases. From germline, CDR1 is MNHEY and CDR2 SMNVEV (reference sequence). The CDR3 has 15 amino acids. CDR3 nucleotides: TGTGCCAGCAGTCCTAGGGACAGGGGGACTCAGCCCCAGCATTTT. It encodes CASSPRDRGTQPQHF.

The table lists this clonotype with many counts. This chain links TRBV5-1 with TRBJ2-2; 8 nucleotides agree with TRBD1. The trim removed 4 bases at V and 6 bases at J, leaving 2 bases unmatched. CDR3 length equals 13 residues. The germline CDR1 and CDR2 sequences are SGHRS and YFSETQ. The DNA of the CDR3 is TGCGCCAGCAGCATACAGGGGGCCGGGGAGCTGTTTTTT. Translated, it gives CASSIQGAGELFF.

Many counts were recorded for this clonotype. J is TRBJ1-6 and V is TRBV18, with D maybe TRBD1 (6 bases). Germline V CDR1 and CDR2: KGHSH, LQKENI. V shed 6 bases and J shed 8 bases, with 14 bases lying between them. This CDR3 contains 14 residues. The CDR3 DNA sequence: TGTGCCAGCTCTCAAGGACAGTCTCATTCACCCCTCCACTTT. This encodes CASSQGQSHSPLHF.

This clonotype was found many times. The DNA of the CDR3 is TGTGCCAGCAGCGTCGGACAGGGCTCCTACAATGAGCAGTTCTTC. As protein: CASSVGQGSYNEQFF. The chain links TRBV9 to TRBJ2-1, with 8 bases identical to TRBD1. The trim removed 2 bases at V and 0 bases at J, leaving 1 base unmatched. This CDR3 comprises 15 residues. In germline, CDR1 is SGDLS, CDR2 YYNGEE.

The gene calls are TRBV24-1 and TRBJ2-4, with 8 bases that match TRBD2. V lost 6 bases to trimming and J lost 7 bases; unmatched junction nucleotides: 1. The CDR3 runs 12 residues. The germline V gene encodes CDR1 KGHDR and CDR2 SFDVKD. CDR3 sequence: CATSSGGNIQYF. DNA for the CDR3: TGTGCCACCAGTTCGGGGGGGAACATTCAGTACTTC.

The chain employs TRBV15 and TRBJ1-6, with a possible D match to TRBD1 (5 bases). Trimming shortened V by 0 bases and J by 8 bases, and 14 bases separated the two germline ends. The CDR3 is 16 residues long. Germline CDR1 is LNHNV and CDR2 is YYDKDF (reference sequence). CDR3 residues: CATSRDPGRGYSPLHF. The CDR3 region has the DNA TGTGCCACCAGCAGAGATCCGGGACGGGGATATTCACCCCTCCACTTT.

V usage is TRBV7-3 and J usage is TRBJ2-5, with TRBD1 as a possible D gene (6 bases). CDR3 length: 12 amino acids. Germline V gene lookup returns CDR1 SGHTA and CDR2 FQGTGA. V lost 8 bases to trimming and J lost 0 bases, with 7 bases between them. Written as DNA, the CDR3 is TGTGCCAGCCGGACAGACCAAGAGACCCAGTACTTC. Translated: CASRTDQETQYF.

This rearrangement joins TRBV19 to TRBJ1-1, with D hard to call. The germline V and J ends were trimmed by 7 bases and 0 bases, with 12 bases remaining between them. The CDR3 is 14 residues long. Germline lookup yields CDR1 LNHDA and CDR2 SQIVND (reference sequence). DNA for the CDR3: TGTGCCAGTACCGAACCCGCTATGAACACTGAAGCTTTCTTT. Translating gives CASTEPAMNTEAFF.